This passage covers 26 T cell receptor beta chains from one sample sequenced in a study of T-cell reconstitution after alpha-beta-depleted transplantation in children. Preparing the TCRbeta library involved the use of unique molecular identifiers. TCRdb re-derived calls from the PCR reads in MiXCR, one entry per CDR3 protein. The sample contains 230,000 or so distinct CDR3 sequences, 9.7% of which appear only once. Sequences were derived from PBMCs from the stem cell graft donor, sampled from the stem cell graft. These receptors all stem from a human donor who donated a stem cell graft to a child with SCID.

This clonotype was picked up many times. The chain uses TRBV5-1 and TRBJ2-7; no reliable D call. Germline CDR1 SGHRS, CDR2 YFSETQ. The CDR3 extends over 14 amino acids. Trimming shortened V by 0 bases and J by 0 bases, and 7 bases separated the two germline ends. CDR3 region: CASSLGGLSYEQYF. The CDR3 region has the DNA TGCGCCAGCAGCTTGGGCGGCCTCTCCTACGAGCAGTACTTC.

This clonotype has ten or more counts. This sequence joins TRBV12-3 or TRBV12-4 and TRBJ1-5, with 8 positions matching TRBD1. V lost 2 bases and J lost 4; bases outside the gene matches: 7. There are 16 residues in the CDR3. CDR3 amino acids: CASSLTVTGENQPQHF. For the CDR3, the DNA is TGTGCCAGCAGTTTAACGGTGACAGGGGAAAATCAGCCCCAGCATTTT.

This clonotype showed up many times. CDR3 coding DNA: TGTGCCAGCAGCCTCCGGGGCAAAAACATTCAGTACTTC. Translating gives CASSLRGKNIQYF. The rearrangement links TRBV5-5 to TRBJ2-4; tentative D call: TRBD2 (5 bases). Germline loops: CDR1 SGHKS, CDR2 YYEKEE (reference sequence). The CDR3 spans 13 residues. V was trimmed by 4 bases and J by 3 bases, leaving 8 bases between them.

This clonotype was seen ten or more times. This chain joins TRBV20-1 and TRBJ2-2; TRBD2 might be the D (6 bases). Trimming removed 5 bases at V and 2 bases at J, with 12 bases between. This CDR3 contains 14 residues. Germline V gene data show CDR1 as DFQATT and CDR2 as SNEGSKA (reference sequence). The DNA for the CDR3 is TGCAGTGCTGCGGGACCGATAAACACCGGGGAGCTGTTTTTT. As protein: CSAAGPINTGELFF.

This clonotype was recorded many times. This sequence joins TRBV7-6 and TRBJ2-5; no clear D. The CDR3 runs 16 residues. CDR1 and CDR2 from the germline V gene are SGHVS and FNYEAQ. Trimming took off 5 bases at V and 1 base at J, with 17 bases between the two ends. CDR3 region: CASSKLSNGAQETQYF. CDR3 nucleotides: TGTGCCAGCAGCAAGCTTAGTAACGGTGCCCAAGAGACCCAGTACTTC.

The sample holds many counts of this clonotype. V and J are TRBV5-1 and TRBJ2-1; 7 bases map to TRBD1. With 5 bases clipped from V and 5 bases from J, the junction kept 13 bases outside the gene matches. CDR3 length equals 16 residues. Germline CDR1 SGHRS, CDR2 YFSETQ. The DNA for the CDR3 is TGCGCCAGCAGTCCTTTCCCGGGGCAGGGGGACAATGAGCAGTTCTTC. It encodes CASSPFPGQGDNEQFF. Using reference TRBV5-1 and TRBJ2-1 for the parts outside the CDR3, the full variable domain is KAGVTQTPRYLIKTRGQQVTLSCSPISGHRSVSWYQQTPGQGLQFLFEYFSETQRNKGNFPGRFSGRQFSNSRSEMNVSTLELGDSALYLCASSPFPGQGDNEQFFGPGTRLTVL.

This clonotype came up many times. The gene calls are TRBV20-1 and TRBJ2-6; D is perhaps TRBD2 (5 bases). CDR3 length: 13 amino acids. Germline CDR1 reads DFQATT; CDR2 reads SNEGSKA (reference sequence). V lost 5 bases and J lost 5, with 10 bases in between. CDR3 residues: CSAPPGRANVLTF. The CDR3 DNA follows: TGCAGTGCTCCCCCCGGGAGGGCCAACGTCCTGACTTTC.

The table lists this clonotype with many counts. The V gene is TRBV20-1, the J gene TRBJ2-3, with TRBD1 as a possible D gene (6 bases). V lost 2 bases, J lost 4 bases, and 16 bases lay in between. CDR1 DFQATT and CDR2 SNEGSKA come from the germline V gene (reference sequence). CDR3 length equals 15 residues. CDR3 amino acids: CSARRRQGKADTQYF. The CDR3 DNA sequence: TGCAGTGCTAGAAGGCGGCAGGGGAAGGCAGATACGCAGTATTTT.

This clonotype was seen repeatedly, ten times or more. The V call is TRBV4-2, the J call TRBJ2-2; 11 bases align to TRBD2. Germline-derived CDR1 and CDR2 are LGHNA and YNFKEQ. V gave up 0 bases and J gave up 8 bases; unmatched junction bases: 14. This CDR3 comprises 19 residues. The CDR3 loop reads CASSQEEVGLAGGKGELFF. The CDR3 DNA reads TGTGCCAGCAGCCAAGAAGAGGTCGGGCTAGCGGGGGGAAAGGGGGAGCTGTTTTTT.

This clonotype was counted many times. This rearrangement joins TRBV12-3 or TRBV12-4 to TRBJ1-2; 10 bases align to TRBD1. This CDR3 is built from 14 residues. V lost 7 bases and J lost 6; bases outside the gene matches: 8. The CDR3 region has the DNA TGTGCCAGCACCCCCTCCGGGACAGGGGATGGCTACACCTTC. Protein: CASTPSGTGDGYTF.

This clonotype was counted many times. The chain combines TRBV7-2 with TRBJ2-7; a weak D match, TRBD1 (6 bases). Germline V CDR1 and CDR2: SGHTA, FQGNSA. Between the trimmed V and J ends, which lost 3 bases and 0 bases, there was a span of 9 bases. This CDR3 has 14 amino acids. The CDR3 DNA reads as TGTGCCAGCAGCTTTCCGGGACACTCCTACGAGCAGTACTTC. This codes for CASSFPGHSYEQYF.

In its sample, this clonotype was seen many times. The CDR3 loop is CSASRAGLGEQYF. CDR3 DNA sequence: TGCAGTGCTAGTAGGGCTGGTTTAGGCGAGCAGTACTTC. This chain uses TRBV20-1 with TRBJ2-7, with unresolved D. Trimming left V 3 bases short and J 6 bases short, with 15 bases between. Germline CDR1 DFQATT, CDR2 SNEGSKA (reference sequence). The CDR3 consists of 13 residues.

In the case of this clonotype: The junction and the germline gene differ at one end; a read error may be behind it. This chain connects TRBV5-1 to TRBJ2-7; TRBD2 is a possible D gene (7 bases). This CDR3 region has 16 residues. Germline assignment: CDR1 SGHRS and CDR2 YFSETQ. CDR3 coding DNA: TGTGCCAGGGGCTCCAGGCTAGCGGCGAGCTCCTACGAGCAGTACTTC. It specifies CARGSRLAASSYEQYF. The full variable domain, in which reference TRBV5-1 and TRBJ2-7 provide the parts outside the CDR3, is KAGVTQTPRYLIKTRGQQVTLSCSPISGHRSVSWYQQTPGQGLQFLFEYFSETQRNKGNFPGRFSGRQFSNSRSEMNVSTLELGDSALYLCARGSRLAASSYEQYFGPGTRLTVT.

On this clonotype: Given a much more abundant clone one base away, this may be a read error. In DNA form, the CDR3 reads TGCGCCAGCAGCTTGGCGGTGGGGGACTATGGCGACACCTTC. It encodes CASSLAVGDYGDTF. This rearrangement joins TRBV5-1 to TRBJ1-2; weak D call: TRBD1 (5 bases). Germline V gene sequence: CDR1 SGHRS, CDR2 YFSETQ. The CDR3 runs 14 residues.

This clonotype has a count of ten or more. The V and J genes are TRBV20-1 and TRBJ1-1; D is unclear. This CDR3 has 11 amino acids. Germline values: CDR1 DFQATT, CDR2 SNEGSKA (reference sequence). Trimming stripped 2 bases from V and 3 bases from J, with 4 bases between. The CDR3 is CSARKDTEAFF. In DNA, the CDR3 is TGCAGTGCTAGAAAGGACACTGAAGCTTTCTTT.

At least ten counts were recorded for this clonotype. V usage is TRBV12-3 or TRBV12-4 and J usage is TRBJ2-1; 8 positions match TRBD1. The V and J ends lost 6 bases and 9 bases, in that order; junction bases with no gene match: 13. The CDR3 contains 15 residues. The DNA of the CDR3 is TGTGCCAGCAGCCACCGGCGGGCAGGGGGCGGTGAGCAGTTCTTC. Translated, it gives CASSHRRAGGGEQFF.

This clonotype was recorded at least ten times. V usage is TRBV6-1 and J usage is TRBJ1-6; TRBD1 matches 8 bases. The CDR3 contains 15 residues. V lost 6 bases, J lost 10 bases, and 11 bases stayed unmatched. Germline V gene sequence: CDR1 MNHNS, CDR2 SASEGT. The CDR3 loop reads CASSQDRVVNSPLHF. CDR3 DNA: TGTGCCAGCAGCCAGGACAGGGTCGTTAACTCACCCCTCCACTTT.

Many counts were recorded for this clonotype. The chain employs TRBV6-5 and TRBJ2-2, with 10 bases fitting TRBD2. V gave up 7 bases and J gave up 5 bases; unmatched junction bases: 4. Germline V gives CDR1 MNHEY, CDR2 SVGAGI. CDR3 length: 14 residues. CDR3 sequence (DNA): TGTGCCAGCACTACTAGCGGGGATACCGGGGAGCTGTTTTTT. Translating it yields CASTTSGDTGELFF.

This clonotype occurred many times. A junction end diverges from the germline sequence, so it may reflect a read error. This chain links TRBV5-1 with TRBJ1-5; D may be TRBD1 (6 bases). The CDR3 covers 14 residues. CDR1 SGHRS and CDR2 YFSETQ come from the germline V gene. In nucleotides, the CDR3 is TGTGCCAGCAGCCCGACAGGTGGCAATCAGCCCCAGCATTTT. Translated, it gives CASSPTGGNQPQHF.

This clonotype was seen repeatedly, ten times or more. The chain combines TRBV28 with TRBJ2-1; D is unclear. The CDR3 is 12 residues long. Looked up from germline, CDR1 is MDHEN and CDR2 is SYDVKM. V was trimmed by 6 bases and J by 3 bases, leaving 6 bases between them. The CDR3: CASSASYNEQFF. CDR3 DNA sequence: TGTGCCAGCAGCGCGAGCTACAATGAGCAGTTCTTC.

This clonotype was seen at least ten times. The J gene is TRBJ1-1, the V gene TRBV6-5, with D unresolved. The CDR3 runs 13 residues. V dropped 1 base and J dropped 3 bases, with 6 bases sitting between them. The germline CDR1 and CDR2 sequences are MNHEY and SVGAGI. CDR3: CASSYYRDTEAFF. Here the CDR3 DNA reads TGTGCCAGCAGTTACTATCGGGACACTGAAGCTTTCTTT.

This clonotype was seen repeatedly, ten times or more. The V and J genes are TRBV10-3 and TRBJ2-2; TRBD2 agrees at 8 bases. This CDR3 has 18 amino acids. V shed 2 bases, J shed 1 base, and the junction held 9 bases outside the gene matches. The V gene's germline CDR1 is ENHRY and CDR2 SYGVKD. This CDR3 reads CAISETPGSGGNTGELFF. The CDR3 nucleotides are TGTGCCATCAGTGAGACCCCGGGGAGCGGGGGGAACACCGGGGAGCTGTTTTTT.

This clonotype was detected ten times or more. V is TRBV5-1 and J is TRBJ1-2; D is unresolved. The CDR3 has 14 amino acids. The ends were cut back, 0 bases at V and 7 bases at J, with 13 bases in the middle. CDR1 and CDR2 from the germline V gene are SGHRS and YFSETQ. This CDR3 reads CASSLERVGSGYTF. In DNA, the CDR3 is TGCGCCAGCAGCTTGGAACGGGTTGGCAGTGGCTACACCTTC.

The table lists this clonotype with many counts. The chain has TRBV10-3 and TRBJ1-2; possible D gene TRBD1, 6 bases. Between the trimmed V and J ends, which lost 9 bases and 0 bases, there was a span of 14 bases. CDR1 is ENHRY and CDR2 is SYGVKD in the germline V gene. CDR3 size: 14 residues. Written as DNA, the CDR3 is TGTGCCATGAGGGGGAGAGGGCCTAACTATGGCTACACCTTC. As protein: CAMRGRGPNYGYTF.

In this sample, this clonotype turned up many times. The chain employs TRBV7-2 and TRBJ1-1; D may be TRBD1 (6 bases). CDR3 size: 13 residues. Germline-derived CDR1 and CDR2 are SGHTA and FQGNSA. Trimming left V 4 bases short and J 4 bases short, with 10 bases between. CDR3 in amino acids: CASSSEGGTEAFF. The DNA of the CDR3 is TGTGCCAGCAGCTCCGAGGGGGGCACTGAAGCTTTCTTT.

This clonotype occurred many times. The rearrangement links TRBV5-1 to TRBJ2-2; D is possibly TRBD1 or TRBD2 (6 bases each). This CDR3 comprises 16 residues. The V gene lost 4 bases and the J gene lost 7 bases, with 20 bases spanning the gap. The germline V gene encodes CDR1 SGHRS and CDR2 YFSETQ. CDR3 sequence (DNA): TGCGCCAGCAGCCCCCCCGACGGGGGCTATGGCGGGGAGCTGTTTTTT. This encodes CASSPPDGGYGGELFF.